This T cell receptor (beta chain) is from a study of cytotoxic CD8 clonotypes in ibrutinib-treated CLL. V lost 3 bases and J lost 5, with 8 bases in between. The CDR3 spans 12 residues. Looked up from germline, CDR1 is SGHTA and CDR2 is FQGNSA. Repertoires were generated with immunoSEQ multiplex PCR, while TCRdb's copy carries only in-frame clones and drops some. The repertoire includes roughly 250,000 clones, 70% of them detected once, and approximately 15% sits in the top ten. The rearrangement joins TRBV7-2 to TRBJ2-7, with D perhaps TRBD1 (5 bases). This TCR was recovered from a human donor with chronic lymphocytic leukemia. The specimen comprised PBMCs, sampled after 24 months of ibrutinib treatment. CDR3 in DNA: TGTGCCAGCAGCTTCGCAGGGAACGAGCAGTACTTC. Its protein is CASSFAGNEQYF.